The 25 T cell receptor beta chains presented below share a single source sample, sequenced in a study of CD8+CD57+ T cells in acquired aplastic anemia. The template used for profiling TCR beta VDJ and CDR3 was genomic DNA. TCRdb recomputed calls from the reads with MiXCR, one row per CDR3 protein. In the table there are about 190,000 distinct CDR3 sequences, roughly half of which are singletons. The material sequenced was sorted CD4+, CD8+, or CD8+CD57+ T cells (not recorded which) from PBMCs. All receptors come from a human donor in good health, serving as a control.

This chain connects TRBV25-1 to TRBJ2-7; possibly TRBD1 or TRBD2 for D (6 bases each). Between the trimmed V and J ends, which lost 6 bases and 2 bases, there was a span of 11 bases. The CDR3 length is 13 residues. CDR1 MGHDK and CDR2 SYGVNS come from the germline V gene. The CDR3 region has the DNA TGTGCCAGCAGACAGGGAGGTCCCTACGAGCAGTACTTC. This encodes CASRQGGPYEQYF.

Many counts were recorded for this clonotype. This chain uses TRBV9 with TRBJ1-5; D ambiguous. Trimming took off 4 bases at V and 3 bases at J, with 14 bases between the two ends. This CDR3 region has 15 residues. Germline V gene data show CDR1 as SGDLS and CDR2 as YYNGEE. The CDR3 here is CASSPLGNINQPQHF. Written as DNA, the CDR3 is TGTGCCAGCAGCCCCCTTGGAAATATCAATCAGCCCCAGCATTTT.

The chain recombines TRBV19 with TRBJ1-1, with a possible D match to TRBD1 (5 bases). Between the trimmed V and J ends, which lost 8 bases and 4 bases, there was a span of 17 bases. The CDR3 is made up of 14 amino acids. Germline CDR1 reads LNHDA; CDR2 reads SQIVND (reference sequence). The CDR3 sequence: CASLGTVFSTEAFF. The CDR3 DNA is TGTGCCAGTCTCGGGACCGTTTTTAGCACTGAAGCTTTCTTT. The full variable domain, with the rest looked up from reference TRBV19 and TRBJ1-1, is DGGITQSPKYLFRKEGQNVTLSCEQNLNHDAMYWYRQDPGQGLRLIYYSQIVNDFQKGDIAEGYSVSREKKESFPLTVTSAQKNPTAFYLCASLGTVFSTEAFFGQGTRLTVV.

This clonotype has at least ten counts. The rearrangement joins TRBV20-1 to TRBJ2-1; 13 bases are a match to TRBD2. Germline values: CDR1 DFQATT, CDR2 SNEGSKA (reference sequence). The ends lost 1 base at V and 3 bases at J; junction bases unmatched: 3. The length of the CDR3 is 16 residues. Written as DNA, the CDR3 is TGCAGTGCTAGAGGACTAGCGGGGGGCGACTACAATGAGCAGTTCTTC. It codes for CSARGLAGGDYNEQFF.

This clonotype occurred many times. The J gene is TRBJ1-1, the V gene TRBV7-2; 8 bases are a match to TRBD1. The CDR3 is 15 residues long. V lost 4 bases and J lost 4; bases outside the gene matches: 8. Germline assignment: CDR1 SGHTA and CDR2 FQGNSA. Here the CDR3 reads CASSWTTGGTTEAFF. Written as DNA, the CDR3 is TGTGCCAGCAGCTGGACTACAGGGGGTACCACTGAAGCTTTCTTT.

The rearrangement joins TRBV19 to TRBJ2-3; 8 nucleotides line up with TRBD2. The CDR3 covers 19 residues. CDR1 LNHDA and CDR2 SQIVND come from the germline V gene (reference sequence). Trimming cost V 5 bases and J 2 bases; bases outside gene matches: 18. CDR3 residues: CASSFQGIISGGVTDTQYF. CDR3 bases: TGTGCCAGTAGTTTCCAGGGTATTATAAGCGGGGGAGTCACAGATACGCAGTATTTT.

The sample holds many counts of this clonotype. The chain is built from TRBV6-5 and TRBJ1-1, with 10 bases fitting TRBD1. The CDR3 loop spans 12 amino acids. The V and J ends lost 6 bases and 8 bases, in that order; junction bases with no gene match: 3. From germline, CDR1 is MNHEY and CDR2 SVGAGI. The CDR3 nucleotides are TGTGCCAGCAGGAGGACAGGGGGAGAAGCTTTCTTT. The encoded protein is CASRRTGGEAFF.

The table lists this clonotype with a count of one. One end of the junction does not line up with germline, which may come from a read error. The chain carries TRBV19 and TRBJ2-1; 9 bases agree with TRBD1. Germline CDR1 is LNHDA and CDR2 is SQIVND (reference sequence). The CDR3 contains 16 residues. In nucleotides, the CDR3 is TGTGCCAGTAGCCCTAACAGGGGGCAGGGTACCAATCAGCAGTTCTTC. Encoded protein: CASSPNRGQGTNQQFF. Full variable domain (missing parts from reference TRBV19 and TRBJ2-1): DGGITQSPKYLFRKEGQNVTLSCEQNLNHDAMYWYRQDPGQGLRLIYYSQIVNDFQKGDIAEGYSVSREKKESFPLTVTSAQKNPTAFYLCASSPNRGQGTNQQFFGPGTRLTVL.

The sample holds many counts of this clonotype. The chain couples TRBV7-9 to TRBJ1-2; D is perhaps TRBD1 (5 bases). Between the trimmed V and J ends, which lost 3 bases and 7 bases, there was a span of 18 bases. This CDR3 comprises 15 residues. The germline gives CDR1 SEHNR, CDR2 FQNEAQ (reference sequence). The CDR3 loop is CASSLAVGDGTGYTF. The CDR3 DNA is TGTGCCAGCAGCTTGGCGGTAGGGGACGGTACTGGCTACACCTTC.

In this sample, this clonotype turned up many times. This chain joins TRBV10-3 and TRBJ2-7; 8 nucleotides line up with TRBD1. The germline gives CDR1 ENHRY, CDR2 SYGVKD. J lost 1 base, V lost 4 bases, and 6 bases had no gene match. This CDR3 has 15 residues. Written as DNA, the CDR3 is TGTGCCATCAGTGCTTCCACAGGGGGTTCCTACGAGCAGTACTTC. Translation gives CAISASTGGSYEQYF.

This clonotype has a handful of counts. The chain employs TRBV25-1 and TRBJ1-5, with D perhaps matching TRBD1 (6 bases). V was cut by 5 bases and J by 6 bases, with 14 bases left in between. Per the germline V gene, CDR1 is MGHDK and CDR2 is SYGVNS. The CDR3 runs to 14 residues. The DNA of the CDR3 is TGTGCCAGCAGTCCGTTAGGGGGAGGTCAGCCCCAGCATTTT. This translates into CASSPLGGGQPQHF.

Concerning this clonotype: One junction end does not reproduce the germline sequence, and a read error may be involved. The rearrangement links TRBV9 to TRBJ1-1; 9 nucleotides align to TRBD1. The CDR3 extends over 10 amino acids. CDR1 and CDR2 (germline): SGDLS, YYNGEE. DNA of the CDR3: TGTGCCAGCGGAGGACAGGGGCTTCTTTTT. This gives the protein CASGGQGLLF.

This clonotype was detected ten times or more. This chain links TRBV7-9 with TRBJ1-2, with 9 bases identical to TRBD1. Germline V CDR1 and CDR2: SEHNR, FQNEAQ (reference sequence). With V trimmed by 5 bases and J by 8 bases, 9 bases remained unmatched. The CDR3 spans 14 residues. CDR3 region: CASSHRDREVGYTF. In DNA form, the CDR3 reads TGTGCCAGCAGCCACCGGGACAGGGAGGTCGGCTACACCTTC.

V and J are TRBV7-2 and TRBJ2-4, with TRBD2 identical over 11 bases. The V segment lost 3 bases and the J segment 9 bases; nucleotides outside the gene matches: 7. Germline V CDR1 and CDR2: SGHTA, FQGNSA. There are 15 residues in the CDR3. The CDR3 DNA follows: TGTGCCAGCAGCTTTTTAGCGGGGGGGCGAAGCATTCAGTACTTC. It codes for CASSFLAGGRSIQYF.

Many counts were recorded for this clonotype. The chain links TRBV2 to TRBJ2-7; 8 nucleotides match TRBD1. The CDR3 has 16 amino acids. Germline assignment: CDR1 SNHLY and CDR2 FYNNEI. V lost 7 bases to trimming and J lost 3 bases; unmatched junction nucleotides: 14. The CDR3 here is CASTDTSGTGLYEQYF. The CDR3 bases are TGTGCCAGCACCGACACCTCCGGGACAGGTCTCTACGAGCAGTACTTC.

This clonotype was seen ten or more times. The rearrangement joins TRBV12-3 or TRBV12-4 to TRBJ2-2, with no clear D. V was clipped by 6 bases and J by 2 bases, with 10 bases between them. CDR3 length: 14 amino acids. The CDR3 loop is CASRPDGNTGELFF. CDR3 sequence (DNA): TGTGCCAGCAGACCAGACGGAAACACCGGGGAGCTGTTTTTT.

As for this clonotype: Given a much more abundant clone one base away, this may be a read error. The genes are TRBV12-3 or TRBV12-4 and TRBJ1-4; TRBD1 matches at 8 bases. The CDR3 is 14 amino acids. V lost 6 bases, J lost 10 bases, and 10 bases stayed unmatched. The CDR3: CASREPGGSGKLFF. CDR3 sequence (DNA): TGTGCCAGCAGGGAACCAGGGGGCAGTGGAAAACTGTTTTTT.

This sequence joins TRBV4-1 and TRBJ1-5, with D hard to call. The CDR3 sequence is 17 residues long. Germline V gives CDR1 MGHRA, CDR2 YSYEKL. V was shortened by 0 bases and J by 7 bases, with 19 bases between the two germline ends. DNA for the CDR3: TGCGCCAGCAGCCAAGATTCCCCCGGGTCCCTCGGGCAGCCCCAGCATTTT. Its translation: CASSQDSPGSLGQPQHF.

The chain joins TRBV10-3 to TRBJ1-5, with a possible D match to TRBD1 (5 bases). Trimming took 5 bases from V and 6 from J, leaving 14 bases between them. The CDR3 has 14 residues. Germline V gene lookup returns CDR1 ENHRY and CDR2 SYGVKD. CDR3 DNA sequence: TGTGCCATCAGTCCGACAGACATGCTTCAGCCCCAGCATTTT. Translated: CAISPTDMLQPQHF.

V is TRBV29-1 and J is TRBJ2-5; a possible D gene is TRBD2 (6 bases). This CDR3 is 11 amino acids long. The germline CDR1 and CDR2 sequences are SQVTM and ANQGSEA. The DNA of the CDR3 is TGCCGCTGTAGGAGGGAGGAGACCCAGTACTTC. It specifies CRCRREETQYF.

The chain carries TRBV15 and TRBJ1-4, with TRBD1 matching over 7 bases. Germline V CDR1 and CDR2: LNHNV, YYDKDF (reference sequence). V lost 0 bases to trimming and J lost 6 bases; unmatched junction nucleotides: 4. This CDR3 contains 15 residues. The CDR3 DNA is TGTGCCACCAGCAGAGACTCCGGACAGGATGAAAAACTGTTTTTT. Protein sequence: CATSRDSGQDEKLFF.

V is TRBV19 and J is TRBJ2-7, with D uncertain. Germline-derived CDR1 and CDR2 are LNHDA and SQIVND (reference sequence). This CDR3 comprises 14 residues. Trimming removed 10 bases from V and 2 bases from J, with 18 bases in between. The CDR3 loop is CAIPWDIPPYEQYF. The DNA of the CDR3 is TGTGCCATCCCCTGGGATATCCCTCCCTACGAGCAGTACTTC.

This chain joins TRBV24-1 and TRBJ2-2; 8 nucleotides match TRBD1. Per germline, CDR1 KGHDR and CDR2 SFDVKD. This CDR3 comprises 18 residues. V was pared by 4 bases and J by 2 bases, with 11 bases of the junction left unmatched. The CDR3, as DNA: TGTGCCACCAGTGACCCCGTTCAGGGGGCCTACAACACCGGGGAGCTGTTTTTT. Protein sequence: CATSDPVQGAYNTGELFF.

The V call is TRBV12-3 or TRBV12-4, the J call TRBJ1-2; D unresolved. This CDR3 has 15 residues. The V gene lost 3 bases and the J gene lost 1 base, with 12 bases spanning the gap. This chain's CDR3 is CASSFGIGDNYGYTF. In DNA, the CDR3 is TGTGCCAGCAGTTTTGGGATTGGGGATAACTATGGCTACACCTTC.

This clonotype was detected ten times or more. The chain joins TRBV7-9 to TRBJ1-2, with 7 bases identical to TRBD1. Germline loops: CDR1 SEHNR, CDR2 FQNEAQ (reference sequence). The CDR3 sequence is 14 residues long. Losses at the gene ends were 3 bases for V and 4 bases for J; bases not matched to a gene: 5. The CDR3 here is CASSFESGGYGYTF. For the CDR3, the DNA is TGTGCCAGCAGCTTCGAATCAGGGGGCTATGGCTACACCTTC.